These T cell receptor beta chains were read from a single sample in a study of shared clonotypes between healthy human individuals. Method: immunoSEQ multiplex PCR; TCRdb's copy keeps in-frame clones and lacks some. Of more than 550,000 clones in the sample, approximately 90% were seen once. Sequenced material: naive CD8+ T cells sorted from blood. These receptor sequences come from a man aged 30 to 45 in good health. Each CDR3 is given with its conserved first and last residue. Fields, in order: J gene, V gene, D gene, clone size, CDR3 DNA, CDR3 protein. D genes are given only for firm matches. Expanded clones get a size class; other rows say once, few or many, or leave the size out.

TRBJ2-7 TRBV7-9 NA once TGTGCCAGCAGCCAGTCGGCCCCCCCCCGGGAGCAGTACTTC CASSQSAPPREQYF
TRBJ2-3 TRBV7-2 TRBD2 few TGTGCCAGCAGCTTAGAACTAGCGGGAGTTTCAGATACGCAGTATTTT CASSLELAGVSDTQYF
TRBJ1-1 TRBV27 TRBD1 NA TGTGCCAGCAGTTTATCGGGTCCAGGGGGGAGCACTGAAGCTTTCTTT CASSLSGPGGSTEAFF
TRBJ2-3 TRBV6-6 NA NA TGTGCCAGCAGTGATCCCGAGGAAGATACGCAGTATTTT CASSDPEEDTQYF
TRBJ2-7 TRBV18 NA many TGTGCCAGCTCACCACCCCATACTAGCACCTACGAGCAGTACTTC CASSPPHTSTYEQYF
TRBJ2-6 TRBV2 NA NA TGTGCCAGCAGTGGGACGCAGGCTGGGGCCAACGTCCTGACTTTC CASSGTQAGANVLTF
TRBJ2-1 TRBV9 NA NA TGTGCCAGCAGCACCCACCCGACTGGGAGCTCCTACAATGAGCAGTTCTTC CASSTHPTGSSYNEQFF
TRBJ2-2 TRBV9 TRBD2 NA TGTGCCACCACCCGGGAGGGCTTCGGGGAGCTGTTTTTT CATTREGFGELFF
TRBJ2-7 TRBV7-9 TRBD1 once TGTGCCAGCAGCTTATCCGGACAGGGGGCCTACGAGCAGTACTTC CASSLSGQGAYEQYF
TRBJ2-1 TRBV7-3 NA NA TGTGCCAGCAGCTCACACCTTAGCGGACCGGGTGAGCAGTTCTTC CASSSHLSGPGEQFF
TRBJ1-1 TRBV10-1 NA once TGCGCCAGCAGTGAAGGCTTGAACACTGAAGCTTTCTTT CASSEGLNTEAFF
TRBJ1-2 TRBV29-1 TRBD1 NA TGCAGCGTTGAAGACAGGGGGCTAAATGGCTACACCTTC CSVEDRGLNGYTF
TRBJ1-2 TRBV27 NA NA TGTGCCAGCAGCGATTCCGGGATTAACTATGGCTACACCTTC CASSDSGINYGYTF
TRBJ2-3 TRBV14 TRBD2 NA TGTGCCAGCAGCCACAGACAGTTCAGCGGGAGGGCCCCAGATACGCAGTATTTT CASSHRQFSGRAPDTQYF
TRBJ2-7 TRBV27 NA NA TGTGCCAGCAGTTTCGCAACCGGGGCCTACGAGCAGTACTTC CASSFATGAYEQYF
TRBJ2-1 TRBV30 NA NA TGTGCCTGGGGTCTTACCGGCCAAGCGGGTGGGGCCTACAATGAGCAGTTCTTC CAWGLTGQAGGAYNEQFF
TRBJ2-7 TRBV4-1 TRBD2 NA TGCGCCAGCAGCCAACTAGCGGGAAGTTACGAGCAGTACTTC CASSQLAGSYEQYF
TRBJ1-1 TRBV4-1 NA NA TGCGCCAGCAGCCAAGACAGGGGAAGGGCTGAAGCTTTCTTT CASSQDRGRAEAFF
TRBJ2-1 TRBV5-1 NA NA TGCGCCAGCAGCTTGTCTCCTAGCGATCGCTCCTACAATGAGCAGTTCTTC CASSLSPSDRSYNEQFF
TRBJ2-7 TRBV4-1 NA NA TGCGCCAGCAGCCAAGATCAGTTCGTCGGGACCCAGTCCTACGAGCAGTACTTC CASSQDQFVGTQSYEQYF
TRBJ2-5 TRBV4-1 NA NA TGCGCCAGCAGCCAGCCGGGACGGAAGCAAGAGACCCAGTACTTC CASSQPGRKQETQYF
TRBJ2-7 TRBV29-1 TRBD2 NA TGCAGCGTTGAGGAGCGGGAGTCATACGAGCAGTACTTC CSVEERESYEQYF
TRBJ2-3 TRBV9 NA NA TGTGCCAGCAGCGTAGGGGGAGTTAGCACAGATACGCAGTATTTT CASSVGGVSTDTQYF
TRBJ2-5 TRBV7-8 TRBD1 NA TGTGCCAGCAGCCCTCGGACAGGGCAAGAGACCCAGTACTTC CASSPRTGQETQYF
TRBJ2-7 TRBV28 NA NA TGTGCCAGCAGTTTTCTGGGTCGGGGCGAGAGCTCCTACGAGCAGTACTTC CASSFLGRGESSYEQYF
TRBJ2-7 TRBV5-8 NA NA TGTGCCAGCAGCTCGGGTGTGGGTGGGGCCGACGAGCAGTACTTC CASSSGVGGADEQYF
TRBJ2-1 TRBV27 TRBD2 NA TGTGCCAGCACTCCTCTAGCGGGGTCCTACAATGAGCAGTTCTTC CASTPLAGSYNEQFF
TRBJ2-7 TRBV15 NA NA TGTGCCACCAGCCTTAAGCACGGGGGGCACGACGAGCAGTACTTC CATSLKHGGHDEQYF
TRBJ2-1 TRBV4-3 TRBD2 once TGCGCCAGCAGCCAAGATGTGGCGGGACTAGCGGGAGTAGGGGAGCAGTTCTTC CASSQDVAGLAGVGEQFF
TRBJ2-1 TRBV5-1 NA NA TGCGCCAGCAGCTTGAGAGGGGTCAATGAGCAGTTCTTC CASSLRGVNEQFF
TRBJ2-1 TRBV28 NA NA TGTGCCAGCAGTCGGCTAGCATCAGGGGATGAGCAGTTCTTC CASSRLASGDEQFF
TRBJ2-2 TRBV7-2 NA NA TGTGCCAGCAGCTTAGGGGTCGGGAGTTACACCGGGGAGCTGTTTTTT CASSLGVGSYTGELFF
TRBJ2-1 TRBV27 NA NA TGTGCCAGCAGGGACTTGAACTCCTACAATGAGCAGTTCTTC CASRDLNSYNEQFF
TRBJ2-5 TRBV27 NA NA TGTGCCAGCGGGTTGAATTCTGGGACCCAGTACTTC CASGLNSGTQYF
TRBJ2-1 TRBV19 NA NA TGTGCCAGTAGTATAGGGGGGACTGGCTACAATGAGCAGTTCTTC CASSIGGTGYNEQFF
TRBJ2-3 TRBV6-6 NA NA TGTGCCAGCAGTTACTGGACAGAAGCCCCCACAGATACGCAGTATTTT CASSYWTEAPTDTQYF
TRBJ2-2 TRBV7-6 NA NA TGTGCCAGCAGCTTACGGGGCAACACCGGGGAGCTGTTTTTT CASSLRGNTGELFF
TRBJ2-1 TRBV5-4 NA NA TGTGCCAGCAGCTTGGACCGACATTGGCAGTTCTTC CASSLDRHWQFF
TRBJ2-7 TRBV5-1 NA NA TGCGCCAGCACGGCGGCGGTAGGCCCCCTCTACGAGCAGTACTTC CASTAAVGPLYEQYF
TRBJ2-7 TRBV4-1 NA once TGCGCCAGCAGTGAAGAATGGGGGTCTAGCCACGAGCAGTACTTC CASSEEWGSSHEQYF
TRBJ1-2 TRBV28 NA NA TGTGCCAGCAGTTCCCGCTATGGCTACACCTTC CASSSRYGYTF
TRBJ2-6 TRBV2 TRBD1 NA TGTGCCAGCAGTGACGACAGGGCTGGGGCCAACGTCCTGACTTTC CASSDDRAGANVLTF
TRBJ2-3 TRBV29-1 NA NA TGCAGCGTTGAAGTGGCAGTCCCAGATACGCAGTATTTT CSVEVAVPDTQYF
TRBJ2-7 TRBV15 TRBD1 NA TGTGCCACCAGGAGGGGGCAGGGGTCTTCCTACGAGCAGTACTTC CATRRGQGSSYEQYF
TRBJ2-7 TRBV28 TRBD1 NA TGTGCCACCCGGGACAGGGGGTACGAGCAGTACTTC CATRDRGYEQYF
TRBJ2-7 TRBV5-1 TRBD1 few TGCGCCAGCAGCTTAGGGACAGACAGCTACGAGCAGTACTTC CASSLGTDSYEQYF
TRBJ2-2 TRBV7-6 NA NA TGTGCCAGCAGCTTTCGGCCCACCGGGGAGCTGTTTTTT CASSFRPTGELFF
TRBJ2-3 TRBV4-1 TRBD1 NA TGCGCCAGCAGCCAAGGGACAGGGGGCGCCCCAGATACGCAGTATTTT CASSQGTGGAPDTQYF